This TCR beta chain was sequenced during a study of T cells in Graves' hyperthyroidism and ophthalmopathy. In germline, CDR1 is LGHNA, CDR2 YNFKEQ. This CDR3 has 16 residues. V shed 1 base, J shed 1 base, and the junction held 3 bases outside the gene matches. Many counts were recorded for this clonotype. What it recognizes is unknown. Subjects aged 18 to 65 presented with newly diagnosed hyperthyroidism of less than 2 months' duration. Blood was sampled at initial diagnosis of hyperthyroidism, prior to onset of any ophthalmopathy symptoms. Study conclusions and caveats: Model predictions of ophthalmopathy came a median roughly 6.4 months before onset.

Amplification of TCR beta CDR3 regions used RNA as the template. The HTBI primer set drove a first-round RT-PCR of the TCR CDR3. TCRdb re-called the multiplex PCR reads with MiXCR, one entry per CDR3 protein. The table records a few hundred thousand distinct CDR3 sequences, approximately 14% of them present only once. Sequenced: blood. The source of this sequence is a woman aged 40 to 50 with Graves' hyperthyroidism that later progressed to Graves' ophthalmopathy. V is TRBV4-2 and J is TRBJ2-1, with 8 nucleotides matching TRBD2. The CDR3 reads CASSQGAGGSYNEQFF. CDR3 nucleotides: TGTGCCAGCAGCCAAGGGGCGGGAGGTTCCTACAATGAGCAGTTCTTC.